This TCR beta chain emerged from a study of blood T cell repertoires in COVID-19. Study-wide background: From the United States, Italy and Spain came samples of acute and convalescent COVID-19. In each case, the material was cDNA or gDNA derived from T cells, B-cell-depleted T cells, or PBMCs.

In Seattle, patients joined the study during active infection and were tracked longitudinally. With V trimmed by 4 bases and J by 9 bases, 13 bases remained unmatched. Germline CDR1 is LGHDT and CDR2 is YNNKEL (reference sequence). There are 16 residues in the CDR3. Assay used: immunoSEQ multiplex PCR; TCRdb lists only in-frame clones, some missing. The profile covers 300,000 to 350,000 clones, with approximately 89% appearing a single time and 3% to 4.5% taken by the ten largest. The origin of this receptor is an older woman with COVID-19, enrolled during active disease. The chain has TRBV3-1 (or the pseudogene TRBV3-2) and TRBJ2-1; 9 positions agree with TRBD2. Sequencing input: peripheral blood. The CDR3 here is CASSLSAGGFGPEQFF. DNA of the CDR3: TGTGCCAGCAGCCTATCAGCGGGGGGCTTCGGTCCTGAGCAGTTCTTC.